The text below deals with one T cell receptor (beta chain). Its antigen is undetermined. Sequenced by immunoSEQ multiplex PCR; TCRdb stores in-frame clones only, minus some. The sample contains about 100,000 clones, roughly 87% of which appear only once. Germline CDR1 is SQVTM and CDR2 is ANQGSEA. CDR3 length: 17 amino acids. V lost 7 bases to trimming and J lost 0 bases; unmatched junction nucleotides: 8. This specimen comes from a study of T cell responses to AZD1222 COVID-19 vaccine. Whole-study findings and limits: Of spike-specific TCRs, nearly half reportedly target regions left unmutated in variants. Only 5 or 6 people who got AZD1222 tested seropositive at baseline.

This receptor was taken from an adult in good health. The chain employs TRBV29-1 and TRBJ2-2; 13 nucleotides agree with TRBD2. This sample comprised peripheral blood, obtained on day 0 of AZD1222 vaccination. The CDR3 region has the DNA TGCAGCGCTACCGGGACTAGCGGGACATCGAACACCGGGGAGCTGTTTTTT. It yields the protein CSATGTSGTSNTGELFF.